A single sample gave rise to the 16 T cell receptor beta chains below, sequenced in a study of blood T cell repertoires in COVID-19. Clones were sequenced by immunoSEQ multiplex PCR, and TCRdb holds only the in-frame ones, with some missing. The top ten hold about 0.54% of the sample, which has roughly 200,000 clones, around 90% seen once. Sequencing was carried out using peripheral blood. The origin of the receptors is a man aged 45-60 years with acute or convalescent COVID-19.

The chain combines TRBV5-1 with TRBJ2-7; no clear D gene. The V gene lost 4 bases and the J gene lost 4 bases, with 9 bases spanning the gap. CDR1 and CDR2 from the germline V gene are SGHRS and YFSETQ. The CDR3 is 12 amino acids. The CDR3 here is CASSQTQYEQYF. The CDR3 DNA is TGCGCCAGCAGCCAGACACAGTACGAGCAGTACTTC. Full variable domain (rest looked up from reference TRBV5-1 and TRBJ2-7): KAGVTQTPRYLIKTRGQQVTLSCSPISGHRSVSWYQQTPGQGLQFLFEYFSETQRNKGNFPGRFSGRQFSNSRSEMNVSTLELGDSALYLCASSQTQYEQYFGPGTRLTVT.

The sample holds one count of this clone. The genes are TRBV29-1 and TRBJ1-2; no definite D call. The V and J ends lost 0 bases and 7 bases respectively, with 9 bases between them. CDR1 is SQVTM and CDR2 is ANQGSEA in the germline V gene. The CDR3 loop spans 12 amino acids. CDR3 sequence (DNA): TGCAGCGTTGAAGACCGCCGCGGTGGCTACACCTTC. It codes for CSVEDRRGGYTF.

The rearrangement joins TRBV7-9 to TRBJ2-2; 11 bases map to TRBD1. This CDR3 has 16 residues. V dropped 2 bases and J dropped 5; count of bases not matched to a gene: 4. From germline, CDR1 is SEHNR and CDR2 FQNEAQ (reference sequence). The CDR3 region is CASSLLGQGATGELFF. CDR3 bases: TGTGCCAGCAGCTTACTCGGACAGGGGGCGACCGGGGAGCTGTTTTTT.

V usage is TRBV7-2 and J usage is TRBJ2-5; tentatively, D is TRBD1 (7 bases). CDR1 and CDR2 from the germline V gene are SGHTA and FQGNSA. V lost 4 bases to trimming and J lost 4 bases, with 16 bases between them. This CDR3 is built from 15 residues. The CDR3 sequence: CASSSQGGLPETQYF. The CDR3 nucleotides read TGTGCCAGCAGCTCTCAGGGGGGTCTTCCAGAGACCCAGTACTTC. Combining the CDR3 with reference TRBV7-2 and TRBJ2-5 gives the whole variable domain GAGVSQSPSNKVTEKGKDVELRCDPISGHTALYWYRQSLGQGLEFLIYFQGNSAPDKSGLPSDRFSAERTGGSVSTLTIQRTQQEDSAVYLCASSSQGGLPETQYFGPGTRLLVL.

The gene calls are TRBV19 and TRBJ1-5; 7 nucleotides line up with TRBD1. The CDR3 spans 15 residues. Germline CDR1 LNHDA, CDR2 SQIVND (reference sequence). V was pared by 5 bases and J by 5 bases, with 9 bases of the junction left unmatched. Here the CDR3 reads CASSVGTATYQPQHF. The CDR3 DNA follows: TGTGCCAGTAGTGTCGGGACAGCTACTTATCAGCCCCAGCATTTT.

The chain couples TRBV3-1 (or the pseudogene TRBV3-2) to TRBJ2-2, with 8 bases lining up with TRBD2. CDR3 length: 15 amino acids. V shed 5 bases, J shed 1 base, and the junction held 3 bases outside the gene matches. The germline V gene has CDR1 LGHDT and CDR2 YNNKEL (reference sequence). Written as DNA, the CDR3 is TGTGCCAGCAGCTTAGCGGGAAGGAACACCGGGGAGCTGTTTTTT. Protein sequence: CASSLAGRNTGELFF.

The V gene is TRBV5-8, the J gene TRBJ2-2, with a tentative D call TRBD1 (6 bases). CDR3 size: 15 residues. From germline, CDR1 is SGHTS and CDR2 YDEGEE. Trimming left V 7 bases short and J 0 bases short, with 13 bases between. In DNA form, the CDR3 reads TGTGCCAGCTCAAAAAGACAGGCGAACACCGGGGAGCTGTTTTTT. This translates into CASSKRQANTGELFF.

The V call is TRBV27, the J call TRBJ1-1, with 7 positions matching TRBD1. V dropped 5 bases and J dropped 4; count of bases not matched to a gene: 4. CDR3 length: 13 amino acids. Germline V lookup: CDR1 MNHEY, CDR2 SMNVEV (reference sequence). The DNA of the CDR3 is TGTGCCAGCAGTAACAGGGGTTCCACTGAAGCTTTCTTT. This codes for CASSNRGSTEAFF.

V gene TRBV9 combines with J gene TRBJ1-4, with TRBD1 matching 7 bases. Germline-derived CDR1 and CDR2 are SGDLS and YYNGEE. V lost 4 bases to trimming and J lost 8 bases; unmatched junction nucleotides: 11. The CDR3 has 15 amino acids. In DNA, the CDR3 is TGTGCCAGCAGCCCAGGGGGGACAGTAGGGGAAAAACTGTTTTTT. It specifies CASSPGGTVGEKLFF.

The V and J genes are TRBV4-2 and TRBJ1-4, with D tentatively TRBD1 (6 bases). The CDR3 consists of 16 residues. Trimming removed 4 bases at V and 8 bases at J, with 20 bases between. Germline V gene sequence: CDR1 LGHNA, CDR2 YNFKEQ. In DNA form, the CDR3 reads TGTGCCAGCAGCCGTAGTGTGTCAGGGGTAGGGGAAAAACTGTTTTTT. Translation gives CASSRSVSGVGEKLFF.

The chain carries TRBV7-3 and TRBJ2-1, with TRBD2 as a possible D gene (6 bases). The germline V gene encodes CDR1 SGHTA and CDR2 FQGTGA. V lost 5 bases and J lost 7, with 15 bases in between. The CDR3 has 14 residues. In nucleotides, the CDR3 is TGTGCCAGCAGCCCTAATGGCCTAGCGAATGAGCAGTTCTTC. Translated: CASSPNGLANEQFF.

The DNA for the CDR3 is TGTGCCAGCAGCCTAAACTTAAACTATGGCTACACCTTC. Amino acids: CASSLNLNYGYTF. This chain joins TRBV27 and TRBJ1-2; D unclear. Germline loops: CDR1 MNHEY, CDR2 SMNVEV (reference sequence). The CDR3 is 13 amino acids. Trimming stripped 6 bases from V and 2 bases from J, with 10 bases between.

The chain uses TRBV10-1 and TRBJ1-6; D uncertain. The CDR3 totals 14 residues. Germline V CDR1 and CDR2: WNHNN, SYGVQD (reference sequence). V was cut by 4 bases and J by 3 bases, with 7 bases left in between. CDR3 region: CASSVVLYNSPLHF. Here the CDR3 DNA reads TGCGCCAGCAGTGTTGTCCTCTATAATTCACCCCTCCACTTT.

CDR3 residues: CASSPSTGELFF. The DNA for the CDR3 is TGTGCCAGCAGCCCCAGCACCGGGGAGCTGTTTTTT. The rearrangement joins TRBV9 to TRBJ2-2; D remains ambiguous. CDR1 and CDR2 (germline): SGDLS, YYNGEE. The V end was cut by 4 bases, the J end by 4 bases, with 5 bases between. CDR3 length equals 12 residues.

The genes are TRBV11-2 and TRBJ1-1, with 7 bases fitting TRBD1. The CDR3 is 15 amino acids. Germline V lookup: CDR1 SGHAT, CDR2 FQNNGV. Unmatched junction bases numbered 10, after V lost 5 bases and J lost 4 bases. Written as DNA, the CDR3 is TGTGCCAGCAGCGTAACAGGGGCGAGGGGCACTGAAGCTTTCTTT. It specifies CASSVTGARGTEAFF.

DNA for the CDR3: TGTGCCAGCAGCTTATACAGGGGATTGTCCTATAATTCACCCCTCCACTTT. Residues: CASSLYRGLSYNSPLHF. The genes are TRBV7-2 and TRBJ1-6, with TRBD1 identical over 7 bases. V lost 2 bases and J lost 1; bases outside the gene matches: 5. Per germline, CDR1 SGHTA and CDR2 FQGNSA. This CDR3 has 17 amino acids.